These 20 T cell receptor beta chains came from one sample sequenced in a study of blood T cell repertoires in COVID-19. Sequencing used immunoSEQ multiplex PCR; TCRdb keeps in-frame clones, though not all of them. The sample lists over 50,000 clones; 91% were seen once. The specimen was peripheral blood. The receptor source for this set is a man aged 50 or older with active COVID-19.

This chain connects TRBV9 to TRBJ2-3; tentatively, D is TRBD2 (6 bases). In germline, CDR1 is SGDLS, CDR2 YYNGEE. V was clipped by 2 bases and J by 8 bases, with 12 bases between them. The CDR3 length is 13 residues. For the CDR3, the DNA is TGTGCCAGCAGCGTCGGCATGGGAGGTACGCAGTATTTT. Residues: CASSVGMGGTQYF.

V and J are TRBV21-1 and TRBJ2-7; TRBD1, as called in the table, went unchecked against the DNA. TRBV21-1 is marked as a pseudogene. The CDR3 sequence is 16 residues long. The CDR3 DNA is TGTGCCAGCAGCAAAGAGGGGGACAGGCCCCCCGGGGAGCAGTACTTC. It specifies CASSKEGDRPPGEQYF.

The rearrangement links TRBV2 to TRBJ2-1, with 7 nucleotides matching TRBD1. The germline V gene has CDR1 SNHLY and CDR2 FYNNEI. The CDR3 contains 15 residues. V trimming: 8 bases; J trimming: 1 base; junction bases outside the gene matches: 8. The CDR3 DNA reads TGTGCCAGCGCCCCGGACAGGTTATCCTACAATGAGCAGTTCTTC. Translating it yields CASAPDRLSYNEQFF.

The DNA of the CDR3 is TGTGCCAGCAGCCCCCCCGGGGAAGGATATCACAATGAGCAGTTCTTC. Residues: CASSPPGEGYHNEQFF. The chain couples TRBV3-1 (or the pseudogene TRBV3-2) to TRBJ2-1, with D tentatively TRBD2 (5 bases). CDR1 and CDR2 from the germline V gene are LGHDT and YNNKEL (reference sequence). V gave up 4 bases and J gave up 5 bases, with 18 bases separating them. The CDR3 totals 16 residues.

The chain is built from TRBV19 and TRBJ2-7; 11 bases match TRBD2. After removal of 6 bases from V and 1 base from J, the junction contained 2 bases not matched to a gene. Germline V gene lookup returns CDR1 LNHDA and CDR2 SQIVND (reference sequence). The CDR3 runs 14 residues. The CDR3 protein is CASRLAGGSYEQYF. The DNA of the CDR3 is TGTGCCAGTAGGCTAGCGGGGGGTTCCTACGAGCAGTACTTC.

In its sample, this clone was seen once. The gene calls are TRBV19 and TRBJ1-2, with TRBD1 identical over 9 bases. This CDR3 is 15 amino acids long. Germline V CDR1 and CDR2: LNHDA, SQIVND (reference sequence). The ends lost 2 bases at V and 7 bases at J; junction bases unmatched: 8. For the CDR3, the DNA is TGTGCCAGTAGTATAAAGGGACAGGGTTCCCTTGGCTACACCTTC. This sequence encodes CASSIKGQGSLGYTF.

This chain connects TRBV4-3 to TRBJ2-1; 9 positions agree with TRBD1. CDR3 length: 19 amino acids. The V and J ends lost 2 bases and 0 bases, in that order; junction bases with no gene match: 11. Germline CDR1 is LGHNA and CDR2 is YSLEER. For the CDR3, the DNA is TGCGCCAGCAGCCAATTCCTTACAGGGGGCTCCTACTCCTACAATGAGCAGTTCTTC. It is translated as CASSQFLTGGSYSYNEQFF.

The chain joins TRBV19 to TRBJ1-5; a possible D gene is TRBD1 (5 bases). The CDR3 spans 15 residues. Trimming removed 2 bases from V and 7 bases from J, with 15 bases in between. CDR1 is LNHDA, CDR2 SQIVND, per germline (reference sequence). The CDR3 here is CASSIKGDGIQPQHF. In DNA, the CDR3 is TGTGCCAGTAGTATAAAAGGGGATGGTATCCAGCCCCAGCATTTT. Variable domain in full (rest from reference TRBV19 and TRBJ1-5): DGGITQSPKYLFRKEGQNVTLSCEQNLNHDAMYWYRQDPGQGLRLIYYSQIVNDFQKGDIAEGYSVSREKKESFPLTVTSAQKNPTAFYLCASSIKGDGIQPQHFGDGTRLSIL.

The rearrangement uses TRBV12-5 and TRBJ2-1; weak D call: TRBD1 (5 bases). The length of the CDR3 is 14 residues. Trimming removed 3 bases at V and 5 bases at J, with 11 bases between. CDR1 and CDR2 (germline): LGHNT, FRNRAP. CDR3 in DNA: TGTGCTAGTGGTTTCCAAGGACACGACAATGAGCAGTTCTTC. Translation gives CASGFQGHDNEQFF.

The chain joins TRBV9 to TRBJ1-6; D gene ambiguous. This CDR3 comprises 14 residues. Germline values: CDR1 SGDLS, CDR2 YYNGEE. Trimming shortened V by 3 bases and J by 7 bases, and 11 bases separated the two germline ends. The CDR3 protein is CASSGVIENSPLHF. The DNA of the CDR3 is TGTGCCAGCAGCGGCGTCATAGAGAATTCACCCCTCCACTTT.

The rearrangement links TRBV2 to TRBJ1-5; D is uncertain. The germline V gene has CDR1 SNHLY and CDR2 FYNNEI. Trimming cost V 0 bases and J 0 bases, with 3 bases left between them. The CDR3 runs to 14 residues. CDR3 DNA: TGTGCCAGCAGTGAAGCCTATAGCAATCAGCCCCAGCATTTT. Protein product: CASSEAYSNQPQHF.

The chain couples TRBV7-2 to TRBJ1-1; 9 bases map to TRBD1. CDR1 is SGHTA and CDR2 is FQGNSA in the germline V gene. V shed 1 base and J 8 bases; nucleotides not matched to a gene: 5. This CDR3 has 14 amino acids. In DNA form, the CDR3 reads TGTGCCAGCAGCTTAGTTTTGGGGACAGGGGAAGCTTTCTTT. Its protein is CASSLVLGTGEAFF.

J is TRBJ1-5 and V is TRBV30; unclear D gene. Per germline, CDR1 GTSNPN and CDR2 SVGIG (reference sequence). V lost 5 bases and J lost 5, with 13 bases in between. The CDR3 spans 13 residues. CDR3 loop: CAWALQIDQPQHF. The CDR3 nucleotides are TGTGCCTGGGCCTTACAGATTGATCAGCCCCAGCATTTT.

This chain connects TRBV4-1 to TRBJ1-1, with D possibly TRBD1 on 5 matching bases. The CDR3 has 17 amino acids. V was pared by 0 bases and J by 3 bases, with 17 bases between. CDR1 and CDR2 from the germline V gene are MGHRA and YSYEKL. CDR3 amino acids: CASSQDPTWDFHTEAFF. In DNA, the CDR3 is TGCGCCAGCAGCCAAGACCCAACCTGGGACTTTCACACTGAAGCTTTCTTT.

The chain is built from TRBV2 and TRBJ1-5; possibly TRBD1 for D (5 bases). CDR1 is SNHLY and CDR2 is FYNNEI in the germline V gene. CDR3 size: 14 residues. The V and J ends lost 8 bases and 2 bases respectively, with 13 bases between them. For the CDR3, the DNA is TGTGCCAGCGGGGGGGAACGGGGCAATCAGCCCCAGCATTTT. It is translated as CASGGERGNQPQHF.

The rearrangement uses TRBV15 and TRBJ2-5; 10 positions agree with TRBD2. Germline V gene data show CDR1 as LNHNV and CDR2 as YYDKDF (reference sequence). The CDR3 length is 15 residues. Trimming took 1 base from V and 5 from J; bases not matched to a gene: 4. CDR3 DNA sequence: TGTGCCACCAGCAGAGGGACTAGCGGAACGGAGACCCAGTACTTC. Translated, it gives CATSRGTSGTETQYF.

The chain has TRBV7-6 and TRBJ1-1; no definite D call. Trimming removed 6 bases at V and 3 bases at J, with 11 bases between. CDR1 is SGHVS, CDR2 FNYEAQ, per germline. The CDR3 covers 13 residues. In nucleotides, the CDR3 is TGTGCCAGCAGTGTACAGAGACACACTGAAGCTTTCTTT. Translating gives CASSVQRHTEAFF. Full variable domain (outside the CDR3, taken from reference TRBV7-6 and TRBJ1-1): GAGVSQSPRYKVTKRGQDVALRCDPISGHVSLYWYRQALGQGPEFLTYFNYEAQQDKSGLPNDRFSAERPEGSISTLTIQRTEQRDSAMYRCASSVQRHTEAFFGQGTRLTVV.

The J gene is TRBJ2-7, the V gene TRBV2; D is perhaps TRBD2 (5 bases). Germline assignment: CDR1 SNHLY and CDR2 FYNNEI. CDR3 size: 13 residues. The V and J ends lost 4 bases and 6 bases respectively, with 13 bases between them. The CDR3 loop is CASSVSRRAEQYF. CDR3 DNA: TGTGCCAGCAGTGTTTCAAGGCGGGCCGAGCAGTACTTC. Variable domain in full (rest from reference TRBV2 and TRBJ2-7): EPEVTQTPSHQVTQMGQEVILRCVPISNHLYFYWYRQILGQKVEFLVSFYNNEISEKSEIFDDQFSVERPDGSNFTLKIRSTKLEDSAMYFCASSVSRRAEQYFGPGTRLTVT.

The CDR3 region has the DNA TGTGCCTGGGACAGGGGCTCTGGAAACACCATATATTTT. Translated, it gives CAWDRGSGNTIYF. V and J are TRBV30 and TRBJ1-3; TRBD1 aligns across 8 bases. The CDR3 totals 13 residues. CDR1 is GTSNPN, CDR2 SVGIG, per germline (reference sequence). J was trimmed by 0 bases and V by 5 bases; bases with no gene match: 0.

The chain combines TRBV5-1 with TRBJ2-1, with unresolved D. Trimming stripped 3 bases from V and 0 bases from J, with 10 bases between. The CDR3 totals 15 residues. The V gene's germline CDR1 is SGHRS and CDR2 YFSETQ. The CDR3 sequence: CASSSASSSYNEQFF. In DNA, the CDR3 is TGCGCCAGCAGCTCAGCGTCTAGCTCCTACAATGAGCAGTTCTTC.